The T cell receptor beta chain under discussion was sequenced for a study of human thymus T cells. Thymic tissue was derived from resections collected during corrective heart surgery. Repertoires were generated with immunoSEQ multiplex PCR, while TCRdb's copy carries only in-frame clones and drops some. Of 60,000 to 75,000 clones listed, 95% are singletons. This clone was detected only once. With 1 base removed from V and 0 bases from J, the gap between germline ends came to 7 bases. CDR3 length: 15 amino acids. Germline CDR1 and CDR2: SQVTM and ANQGSEA. The chain recombines TRBV29-1 with TRBJ2-6; D is ambiguous. This TCR was recovered from a girl less than two years old with a congenital heart defect but otherwise immunologically healthy. The specimen sequenced was thymus tissue. The CDR3 nucleotides are TGCAGCGTTGAAGGCTGGATCTCTGGGGCCAACGTCCTGACTTTC. Protein product: CSVEGWISGANVLTF.